This TCR beta chain originates from a study of CD8+ T cells in alopecia areata. Regarding treatment: oral pan-JAK inhibitor, 5-10 mg twice daily. This CDR3 region has 14 residues. V dropped 2 bases and J dropped 0 bases, with 5 bases sitting between them. Germline V gives CDR1 SNHLY, CDR2 FYNNEI. TCR sequencing used cDNA made by reverse transcription of extracted RNA. Data came from immunoSEQ multiplex PCR; TCRdb stores just in-frame clones and leaves some out. Seen here are about 200,000 clones, 50% to 60% observed once, and the top ten hold roughly 1.5%. The study, taken as a whole, reports: It was observed that many expanded lesional clones persisted in scalp and blood during tofacitinib. Tofacitinib significantly decreased scalp clonality and expanded CD8+ clones among top 100.

With regard to this clone: The antigen remains unidentified.

The chain is built from TRBV2 and TRBJ1-5; D is unclear. Material: CD4+ T cells sorted from blood, obtained at week 4, from a patient treated with tofacitinib. This TCR derives from a human donor with alopecia areata. CDR3 nucleotide sequence: TGTGCCAGCAGTGAACAGTTTAGCAATCAGCCCCAGCATTTT. This encodes CASSEQFSNQPQHF.